This entry concerns a single TCR beta chain. These data come from a study of T cell changes during pregnancy in multiple sclerosis. Germline CDR1 reads MDHEN; CDR2 reads SYDVKM. The CDR3 covers 14 residues. V trimming: 5 bases; J trimming: 2 bases; junction bases outside the gene matches: 5. Repertoires were generated with immunoSEQ multiplex PCR, while TCRdb's copy carries only in-frame clones and drops some. The sample lists about 40,000 clones, around 90% occurring once. The material was CD8+ T cells from peripheral blood mononuclear cells, obtained before pregnancy. The chain is built from TRBV28 and TRBJ2-7; 8 nucleotides line up with TRBD2. The TCR comes from a female donor with multiple sclerosis, enrolled in a pregnancy study. Here the CDR3 reads CASSIGLAAYEQYF. In DNA form, the CDR3 reads TGTGCCAGCAGTATCGGACTAGCCGCCTACGAGCAGTACTTC.